These 7 T cell receptor beta chains came from one sample sequenced in a study of shared clonotypes between healthy human individuals. The table came from immunoSEQ multiplex PCR; TCRdb's copy has only in-frame clones and leaves some out. The sample shows about 2.3 million clones, approximately 90% of them seen only once. The sequenced sample consisted of naive CD4+ T cells from PBMCs. Subset specified: CD45RA+ positively selected. All receptors come from a man between 18 and 35 years old in good health. Some clones in this sample may be carry-over from other donors' samples.

This clone was seen a handful of times. This sample also contains other DNA sequences that code for the same CDR3. The V and J genes are TRBV5-1 and TRBJ1-1; D is undetermined. Trimming took off 1 base at V and 1 base at J, with 5 bases between the two ends. The CDR3 extends over 13 amino acids. Germline loops: CDR1 SGHRS, CDR2 YFSETQ. CDR3 sequence: CASSLRQNTEAFF. The CDR3 DNA follows: TGCGCCAGCAGCTTGAGGCAGAACACTGAAGCTTTCTTT. Based on the CDR3 plus reference TRBV5-1 and TRBJ1-1, the full variable domain is KAGVTQTPRYLIKTRGQQVTLSCSPISGHRSVSWYQQTPGQGLQFLFEYFSETQRNKGNFPGRFSGRQFSNSRSEMNVSTLELGDSALYLCASSLRQNTEAFFGQGTRLTVV.

V and J are TRBV6-4 and TRBJ1-2; TRBD1 matches 8 bases. This CDR3 has 13 residues. J lost 4 bases, V lost 6 bases, and 4 bases had no gene match. Germline-derived CDR1 and CDR2 are MRHNA and SNTAGT. The CDR3 spells CASSPGTGYGYTF. In DNA, the CDR3 is TGTGCCAGCAGCCCGGGGACAGGCTATGGCTACACCTTC.

CDR3 residues: CASSLQGAGEQFF. For the CDR3, the DNA is TGCGCCAGCAGCTTACAGGGGGCCGGTGAGCAGTTCTTC. The rearrangement joins TRBV5-1 to TRBJ2-1; TRBD1 agrees at 9 bases. Trimming at V came to 2 bases and at J to 9 bases, leaving 3 bases not matched to a gene. Germline loops: CDR1 SGHRS, CDR2 YFSETQ. This CDR3 is 13 amino acids long.

Concerning this clone: Other DNA sequences in this sample translate to the same CDR3. The chain recombines TRBV5-1 with TRBJ2-3; unclear D gene. Trimming cost V 0 bases and J 0 bases, with 8 bases left between them. The CDR3 sequence is 15 residues long. CDR1 is SGHRS, CDR2 YFSETQ, per germline. For the CDR3, the DNA is TGCGCCAGCAGCTTGGGCCATGCTAGCACAGATACGCAGTATTTT. It yields the protein CASSLGHASTDTQYF.

The chain combines TRBV6-5 with TRBJ2-5, with 13 bases fitting TRBD2. The germline V gene has CDR1 MNHEY and CDR2 SVGAGI. CDR3 length: 13 amino acids. V dropped 8 bases and J dropped 4; count of bases not matched to a gene: 1. The CDR3 bases are TGTGCCAGCCGACTAGCGGGAGGAGAGACCCAGTACTTC. The encoded protein is CASRLAGGETQYF.

The chain carries TRBV19 and TRBJ2-7; TRBD1 is a possible D gene (6 bases). Looked up from germline, CDR1 is LNHDA and CDR2 is SQIVND (reference sequence). V lost 9 bases and J 1 base, leaving 25 bases between the germline ends. The CDR3 consists of 17 residues. In DNA form, the CDR3 reads TGTGCCAGCGAACCCCGCGCAGGGACACGGAATTCCTACGAGCAGTACTTC. Its protein is CASEPRAGTRNSYEQYF.

The chain employs TRBV10-1 and TRBJ1-1, with D maybe TRBD1 (5 bases). CDR3 length: 13 amino acids. V lost 3 bases and J lost 5, with 10 bases in between. Germline V CDR1 and CDR2: WNHNN, SYGVQD (reference sequence). The CDR3, as DNA: TGCGCCAGCAGTGAATACGAGGGGACTGAAGCTTTCTTT. Translation: CASSEYEGTEAFF.